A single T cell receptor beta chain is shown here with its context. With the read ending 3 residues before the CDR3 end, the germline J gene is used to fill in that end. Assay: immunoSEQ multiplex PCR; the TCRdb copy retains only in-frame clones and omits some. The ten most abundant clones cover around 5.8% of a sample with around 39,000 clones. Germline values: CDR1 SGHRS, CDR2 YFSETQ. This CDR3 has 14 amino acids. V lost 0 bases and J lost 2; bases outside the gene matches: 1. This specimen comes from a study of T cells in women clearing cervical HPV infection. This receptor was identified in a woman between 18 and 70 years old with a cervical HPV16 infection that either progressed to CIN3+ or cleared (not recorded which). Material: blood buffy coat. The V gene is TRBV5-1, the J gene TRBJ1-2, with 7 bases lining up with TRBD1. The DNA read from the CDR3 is TGCGCCAGCAGCTTGGACAGGGGAAACTATGGC. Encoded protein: CASSLDRGNYG. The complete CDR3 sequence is CASSLDRGNYGYTF.